This TCR beta chain originates from a study of T-cell reconstitution after alpha-beta-depleted transplantation in children listed by TCRdb under 2016. For context, the study as a whole: The study quantitatively tracked T-cell immune reconstitution after TCRalphabeta/CD19-depleted allogeneic hematopoietic cell transplantation in children using TCR repertoire profiling. Results and caveats for the whole study, not just this receptor: Over the following months the frequencies of hyperexpanded clones went down, and after one year T-cell counts and TCRbeta diversity were mostly credited to newly produced T cells. In some patients, the high TCRbeta diversity seen at day 60 was put down to recipient T cells and intrathymic progenitors that had survived conditioning. About two months after transplant, the apparently early recovery of alphabetaT-cell counts reportedly depended on just several hundred clones that had expanded rapidly and came from non-depleted graft cells.

In the paper's terms, the treatment or condition label means: allogeneic hematopoietic cell transplantation with graft depleted of TCRalphabeta T cells and CD19 B cells. The transplant recipients were children given TCRalphabeta/CD19-depleted allogeneic hematopoietic cell grafts. Libraries came from PCR. Sequenced on an Illumina HiSeq 2500. TCR library preparation used molecular barcoding, with unique molecular identifiers applied to normalize quantification of the TCRbeta repertoire. The raw public reads went through TCRdb reprocessing: fastp at Q25, MiXCR clone calling, in-frame beta chains kept. Each entry merges the rows of one CDR3 protein and shows their most common DNA and genes. The sample has about 300,000 distinct CDR3 sequences on record, about 7.3% of them singletons. 9.1% of the sample comes from the top ten. In this sample, this clonotype turned up many times. The antigen it recognizes is unknown. The record has no base qualities; no much larger clone is one base away.

The CDR3 covers 11 residues, taking in both the cysteine and the phenylalanine. The kept DNA is CDR3 alone, 33 bases in frame from the first base. Via the germline V gene, CDR1 is MDHEN and CDR2 SYDVKM. The V end loses 8 bases and the J end loses 4 bases, and a stretch of 6 bases separates them. Specimen: peripheral blood, collected 360 days after TCRalphabeta/CD19-depleted stem cell transplant. The chain joins TRBV28 to TRBJ1-5, with no D gene named confidently. The TCR was taken from a female patient aged 2 to 10 who had a stem cell transplant for Fanconi anemia, so the T cells may come from the graft donor. The sequence in DNA is TGTGCCAGCCAGACTAATCAGCCCCAGCATTTT. Translated, it gives CASQTNQPQHF. With all but the CDR3 taken from the reference TRBV28 and TRBJ1-5 genes, the full variable domain is: DVKVTQSSRYLVKRTGEKVFLECVQDMDHENMFWYRQDPGLGLRLIYFSYDVKMKEKGDIPEGYSVSREKKERFSLILESASTNQTSMYLCASQTNQPQHFGDGTRLSIL.